The entry below describes one T cell receptor (beta chain). Its antigen is unidentified. Sample time point: week 23, last vaccination. Vaccinated patients received 300 ug of mutant IDH1 20-mer peptide per dose, with topical imiquimod. Each tumor in the donors was a new WHO grade 3 or 4 astrocytoma, IDH1-mutant and ATRX-lost. Profiling relied on immunoSEQ multiplex PCR, and the TCRdb table lists in-frame clones only, not all of them. The sample has about 33,000 clones, more than 75% seen once; the top ten hold approximately 2.4%. The CDR3 is 13 amino acids. In germline, CDR1 is WNHNN, CDR2 SYGVQD (reference sequence). The germline V and J ends were trimmed by 2 bases and 3 bases, with 4 bases remaining between them. This sample is part of a study of a mutant IDH1 vaccine in newly diagnosed glioma. Study summary: Either 4-6 weeks after radiotherapy alone or alongside temozolomide, vaccination was begun. Treated patients had a mean age of about 44 years and a sex split that was roughly 62% male and 37.5% female.

Overall study findings and caveats: Pseudoprogression showed no apparent link to changes in top peripheral T cell clonotypes.

This clonotype was obtained from a man aged 35 to 55 with glioma. Sequencing used PBMCs, obtained from a glioma patient whose treatment included an IDH1 peptide vaccine. The chain is built from TRBV10-1 and TRBJ2-2; D is ambiguous. This CDR3 is CASSERDTGELFF. CDR3 DNA sequence: TGCGCCAGCAGTGAGCGGGACACCGGGGAGCTGTTTTTT.